This T cell receptor beta chain originates from a study of shared T cell receptors in the human thymus. The CDR3 spans 17 residues. The germline CDR1 and CDR2 sequences are MNHEY and SMNVEV (reference sequence). V gave up 6 bases and J gave up 9 bases; unmatched junction bases: 15. This table comes from immunoSEQ multiplex PCR, and its TCRdb copy is limited to in-frame clones, with some not included. This table has hundreds of thousands of clones, 70% to 90% appearing once. In addition, the sample was reused for a study of human thymus T cells. Per that paper: Gene usage (both V and J) appeared biased in thymic and blood repertoires.

The chain couples TRBV27 to TRBJ2-1; 12 bases match TRBD2. This receptor was taken from a boy under three years old with a congenital heart defect. Sample: thymocytes. CDR3 loop: CASSPGGETSGSCEQFF. The CDR3, as DNA: TGTGCCAGCAGCCCTGGGGGCGAGACTAGCGGGAGCTGTGAGCAGTTCTTC.